Presented here are 10 T cell receptor beta chains from one specimen sequenced in a study of shared clonotypes between healthy human individuals (dated by TCRdb to 2020 to 2022). Library preparation employed the immunoSEQ multiplex PCR assay. What TCRdb holds here is the immuneACCESS table cut down to in-frame rearrangements. Part of the clones is not present; checked against another copy, under half of the missing clones reflect an unresolved V gene, and the others are unexplained. The sample yields around 500,000 clones; over 65% were counted once. The leading ten clones occupy around 13% of the sample. Sequencing was done on a sample of PBMCs. Receptors originate from a woman in her thirties or forties in good health. Some clones in this sample may be carry-over from other donors' samples.

The chain combines TRBV12-5 with TRBJ1-4; 9 bases match TRBD1. This CDR3 has 18 residues. Germline V gene sequence: CDR1 LGHNT, CDR2 FRNRAP. Trimming took 0 bases from V and 7 from J; bases not matched to a gene: 12. As DNA, the CDR3 is TGTGCTAGTGGTTTGGTACAGGGGGGGGACAGGGAGATTGAAAAACTGTTTTTT. Encoded protein: CASGLVQGGDREIEKLFF.

This chain links TRBV28 with TRBJ1-2; tentative D call: TRBD1 (5 bases). The germline CDR1 and CDR2 sequences are MDHEN and SYDVKM. The CDR3 length is 15 residues. Trimming removed 5 bases from V and 8 bases from J, with 21 bases in between. CDR3 in amino acids: CASSNQGIRRGGYTF. CDR3 DNA: TGTGCCAGCAGTAATCAGGGAATCCGACGAGGGGGCTACACCTTC.

This clone was detected only once. Other DNA sequences in this sample translate to the same CDR3. This rearrangement joins TRBV2 to TRBJ2-7, with a possible D match to TRBD1 (6 bases). Germline V lookup: CDR1 SNHLY, CDR2 FYNNEI. Deletions cut 6 bases from V and 1 base from J, with 7 bases between. CDR3 length equals 12 residues. This chain's CDR3 is CASRGQSYEQYF. The CDR3 bases are TGTGCCAGCAGGGGACAATCCTACGAGCAGTACTTC.

As DNA, the CDR3 is TGTGCCAGCAGCCAATTTGCGGGCTCCTACGAGCAGTACTTC. Translating it yields CASSQFAGSYEQYF. The gene calls are TRBV16 and TRBJ2-7; tentative D call: TRBD2 (5 bases). The V gene lost 1 base and the J gene lost 0 bases, with 7 bases spanning the gap. Germline V gene data show CDR1 as KGHSY and CDR2 as FQNENV. The CDR3 sequence is 14 residues long. Variable domain in full (rest from reference TRBV16 and TRBJ2-7): GEEVAQTPKHLVRGEGQKAKLYCAPIKGHSYVFWYQQVLKNEFKFLISFQNENVFDETGMPKERFSAKCLPNSPCSLEIQATKLEDSAVYFCASSQFAGSYEQYFGPGTRLTVT.

Comment on this clone: One base separates it from a far larger clone, so it is likely a read error. The sample carries other DNA sequences with the same CDR3. The chain carries TRBV27 and TRBJ2-7; 13 nucleotides match TRBD2. The germline gives CDR1 MNHEY, CDR2 SMNVEV (reference sequence). This CDR3 region has 16 residues. V lost 6 bases to trimming and J lost 7 bases; unmatched junction nucleotides: 12. As DNA, the CDR3 is TGTGCCAGCAGCTCGAAACTAGCGGGAGGGCCGGGTGAGCAGTACTTC. Amino acid sequence: CASSSKLAGGPGEQYF.

The DNA for the CDR3 is TGTGCCACCGGTACGGACTACGAGCAGTACTTC. Translated, it gives CATGTDYEQYF. This chain uses TRBV15 with TRBJ2-7; D is undetermined. Deletions cut 8 bases from V and 3 bases from J, with 8 bases between. The CDR3 spans 11 residues. The V gene's germline CDR1 is LNHNV and CDR2 YYDKDF (reference sequence).

The chain joins TRBV4-1 to TRBJ1-3; no reliable D call. Germline assignment: CDR1 MGHRA and CDR2 YSYEKL. V shed 0 bases and J shed 10 bases, with 7 bases lying between them. The CDR3 is made up of 12 amino acids. The CDR3 bases are TGCGCCAGCAGCCAAGATACGAGGACCATATATTTT. This encodes CASSQDTRTIYF.

The CDR3 reads CASPLSTLDCNQPQHF. In DNA form, the CDR3 reads TGTGCCAGCCCTCTTTCGACGTTAGACTGCAATCAGCCCCAGCATTTT. This sequence joins TRBV5-4 and TRBJ1-5, with D unresolved. The CDR3 is made up of 16 amino acids. V lost 7 bases to trimming and J lost 2 bases, with 19 bases between them. Germline assignment: CDR1 SGHNT and CDR2 YYREEE (reference sequence).

V and J are TRBV19 and TRBJ1-4; a weak D match, TRBD1 (6 bases). V was shortened by 6 bases and J by 1 base, with 15 bases between the two germline ends. Germline assignment: CDR1 LNHDA and CDR2 SQIVND (reference sequence). CDR3 length equals 16 residues. The CDR3, as DNA: TGTGCCAGTAGCACAACAGGGAAACTAACTAATGAAAAACTGTTTTTT. Its translation: CASSTTGKLTNEKLFF.

The chain carries TRBV5-5 and TRBJ2-7; 12 positions match TRBD2. This CDR3 has 15 amino acids. Per the germline V gene, CDR1 is SGHKS and CDR2 is YYEKEE (reference sequence). J lost 3 bases, V lost 3 bases, and 4 bases had no gene match. CDR3 sequence (DNA): TGTGCCAGCAGCTCCACGACTAGCGGGAGCTACGAGCAGTACTTC. It translates to CASSSTTSGSYEQYF.